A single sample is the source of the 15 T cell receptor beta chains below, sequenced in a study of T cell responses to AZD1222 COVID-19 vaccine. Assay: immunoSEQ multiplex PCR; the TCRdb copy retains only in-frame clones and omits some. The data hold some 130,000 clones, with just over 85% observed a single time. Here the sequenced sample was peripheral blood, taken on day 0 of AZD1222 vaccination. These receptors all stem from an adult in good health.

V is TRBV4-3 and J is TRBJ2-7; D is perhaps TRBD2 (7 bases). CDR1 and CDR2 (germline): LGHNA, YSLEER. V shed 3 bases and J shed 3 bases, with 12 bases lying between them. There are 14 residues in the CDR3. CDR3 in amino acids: CASSQGRGSYEQYF. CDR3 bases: TGCGCCAGCAGCCAGGGGAGGGGGAGCTACGAGCAGTACTTC.

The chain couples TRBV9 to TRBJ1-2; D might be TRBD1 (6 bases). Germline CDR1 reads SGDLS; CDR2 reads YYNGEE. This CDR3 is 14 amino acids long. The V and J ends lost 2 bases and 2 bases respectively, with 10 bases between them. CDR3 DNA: TGTGCCAGCAGCGTGCGGGGGGCCAACTATGGCTACACCTTC. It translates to CASSVRGANYGYTF.

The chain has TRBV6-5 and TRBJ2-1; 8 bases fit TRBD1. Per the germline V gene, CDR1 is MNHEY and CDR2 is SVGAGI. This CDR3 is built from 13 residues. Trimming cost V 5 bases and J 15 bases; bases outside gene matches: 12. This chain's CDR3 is CASSQGRDRSAFF. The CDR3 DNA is TGTGCCAGCAGTCAGGGAAGGGACAGGTCTGCGTTCTTC.

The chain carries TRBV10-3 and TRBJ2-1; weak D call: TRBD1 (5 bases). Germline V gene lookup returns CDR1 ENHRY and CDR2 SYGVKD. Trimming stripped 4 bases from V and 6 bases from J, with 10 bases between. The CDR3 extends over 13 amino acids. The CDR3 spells CAISGVQGNEQFF. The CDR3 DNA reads TGTGCCATCAGTGGGGTGCAGGGCAATGAGCAGTTCTTC.

CDR3 region: CASSQEPAGGLDEQYF. CDR3 bases: TGTGCCAGCAGCCAAGAGCCAGCGGGGGGGCTAGACGAGCAGTACTTC. The chain employs TRBV14 and TRBJ2-7, with TRBD2 matching 10 bases. This CDR3 has 16 residues. The germline gives CDR1 SGHDN, CDR2 FVKESK. V was pared by 0 bases and J by 5 bases, with 7 bases of the junction left unmatched. Based on the CDR3 plus reference TRBV14 and TRBJ2-7, the full variable domain is EAGVTQFPSHSVIEKGQTVTLRCDPISGHDNLYWYRRVMGKEIKFLLHFVKESKQDESGMPNNRFLAERTGGTYSTLKVQPAELEDSGVYFCASSQEPAGGLDEQYFGPGTRLTVT.

CDR3 sequence: CASSLGTVVEQYF. CDR3 bases: TGTGCCAGCAGCCTTGGGACAGTAGTCGAGCAGTACTTC. The chain has TRBV3-1 (or the pseudogene TRBV3-2) and TRBJ2-7, with 7 bases matching TRBD1. This CDR3 has 13 residues. The trim removed 4 bases at V and 6 bases at J, leaving 6 bases unmatched. Germline values: CDR1 LGHDT, CDR2 YNNKEL (reference sequence).

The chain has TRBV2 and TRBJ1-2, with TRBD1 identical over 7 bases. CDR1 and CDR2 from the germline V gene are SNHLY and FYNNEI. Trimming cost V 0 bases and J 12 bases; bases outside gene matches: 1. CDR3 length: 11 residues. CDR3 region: CASSEADRNTF. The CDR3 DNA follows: TGTGCCAGCAGTGAAGCGGACAGGAACACCTTC.

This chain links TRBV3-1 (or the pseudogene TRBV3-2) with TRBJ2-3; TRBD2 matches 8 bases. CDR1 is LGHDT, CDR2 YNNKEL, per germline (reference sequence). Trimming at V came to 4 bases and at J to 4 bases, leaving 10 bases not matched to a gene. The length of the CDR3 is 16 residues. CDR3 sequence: CASSLKRGGIPDTQYF. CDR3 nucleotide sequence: TGTGCCAGCAGCCTCAAACGGGGGGGCATCCCAGATACGCAGTATTTT.

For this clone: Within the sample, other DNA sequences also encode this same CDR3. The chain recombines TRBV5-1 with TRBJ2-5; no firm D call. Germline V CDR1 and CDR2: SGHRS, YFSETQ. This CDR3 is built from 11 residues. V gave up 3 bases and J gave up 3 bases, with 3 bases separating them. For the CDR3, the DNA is TGCGCCAGCAGCTCGAAAGAGACCCAGTACTTC. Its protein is CASSSKETQYF.

CDR3 nucleotide sequence: TGCGCCAGCAGTCAGCGTGGGTCCTACGAGCAGTACTTC. It yields the protein CASSQRGSYEQYF. The rearrangement joins TRBV23-1 to TRBJ2-7; D remains ambiguous. TRBV23-1 is assigned to the ORF class and has an uncertain function. The CDR3 contains 13 residues. V lost 3 bases and J 1 base, leaving 7 bases between the germline ends.

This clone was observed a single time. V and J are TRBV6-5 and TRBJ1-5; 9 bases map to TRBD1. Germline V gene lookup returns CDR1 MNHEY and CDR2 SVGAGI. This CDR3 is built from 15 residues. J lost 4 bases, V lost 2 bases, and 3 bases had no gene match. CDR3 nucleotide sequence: TGTGCCAGCAGTTACCGAGGGACAGGGAATCAGCCCCAGCATTTT. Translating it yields CASSYRGTGNQPQHF.

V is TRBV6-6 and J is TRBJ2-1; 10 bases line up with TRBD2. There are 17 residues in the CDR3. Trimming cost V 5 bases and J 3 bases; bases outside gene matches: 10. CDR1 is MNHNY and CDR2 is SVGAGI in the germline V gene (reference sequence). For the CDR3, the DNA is TGTGCCAGCAGTCTTTCGCTAGCGGGGGCCCTCTACAATGAGCAGTTCTTC. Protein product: CASSLSLAGALYNEQFF.

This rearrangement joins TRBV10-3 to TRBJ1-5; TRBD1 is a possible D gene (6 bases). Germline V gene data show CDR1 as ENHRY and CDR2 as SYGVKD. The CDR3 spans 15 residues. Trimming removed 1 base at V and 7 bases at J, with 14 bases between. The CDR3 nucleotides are TGTGCCATCAGTGAGTTACAGGGAGAGGGGCAGCCCCAGCATTTT. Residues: CAISELQGEGQPQHF.

The CDR3 loop is CASTMDRGDTEAFF. CDR3 in DNA: TGTGCCAGCACCATGGATAGGGGCGACACTGAAGCTTTCTTT. The genes are TRBV7-8 and TRBJ1-1; possibly TRBD1 for D (5 bases). CDR1 SGHVS and CDR2 FQNEAQ come from the germline V gene. V was cut by 7 bases and J by 3 bases, with 15 bases left in between. The CDR3 runs 14 residues.

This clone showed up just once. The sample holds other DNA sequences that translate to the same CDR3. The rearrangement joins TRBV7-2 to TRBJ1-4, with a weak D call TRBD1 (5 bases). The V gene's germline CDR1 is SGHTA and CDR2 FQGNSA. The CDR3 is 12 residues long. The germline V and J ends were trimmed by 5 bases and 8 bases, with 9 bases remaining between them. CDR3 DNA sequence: TGTGCCAGCAGCCCTCAGGGCGAAAAACTGTTTTTT. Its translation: CASSPQGEKLFF.